The source of this T cell receptor (beta chain) is a study of beta chain features in type 1 diabetes. Germline V gene data show CDR1 as SGHNT and CDR2 as YYREEE (reference sequence). J gave up 11 bases and V 5 bases, and 8 bases lay outside the gene matches. This CDR3 comprises 14 residues. Investigators reverse transcribed all isolated RNA, so they sequenced expressed TCRB transcripts. The repertoire was sequenced with immunoSEQ multiplex PCR; TCRdb's copy has only in-frame clones and lacks some. Among roughly 240,000 clones, 13% to 15% were seen once, and the ten largest hold around 0.03%. The sequenced sample was naive CD4+ T cells from blood. This sequence was found in a woman in her forties in good health. The gene calls are TRBV5-4 and TRBJ1-6; 9 positions agree with TRBD1. The CDR3 coding sequence is TGTGCCAGCAGACAGGGACAGGGAGTGACACCCCTCCACTTT. Translated: CASRQGQGVTPLHF.